This TCR beta chain was sequenced for a study of T cells in Graves' hyperthyroidism and ophthalmopathy. Trimming took off 6 bases at V and 7 bases at J, with 10 bases between the two ends. CDR1 and CDR2 from the germline V gene are LNHDA and SQIVND (reference sequence). The CDR3 has 11 amino acids. Template material for amplifying TCR beta CDR3 regions consisted of RNA transcripts. With the HTBI primer set, the TCR CDR3 went through a first round of RT-PCR. TCRdb re-called the multiplex PCR reads with MiXCR, one entry per CDR3 protein. The sample shows 300,000 to 400,000 distinct CDR3 sequences, 13% to 15% of them seen only once.

Sequencing input: blood. The V and J genes are TRBV19 and TRBJ2-7; possible D gene TRBD1, 6 bases. The clonotype originates from a woman in her thirties with Graves' ophthalmopathy. CDR3 residues: CASSWGREQYF. The CDR3 DNA sequence: TGTGCCAGTAGCTGGGGGCGGGAGCAGTACTTC. Based on the CDR3 plus reference TRBV19 and TRBJ2-7, the full variable domain is DGGITQSPKYLFRKEGQNVTLSCEQNLNHDAMYWYRQDPGQGLRLIYYSQIVNDFQKGDIAEGYSVSREKKESFPLTVTSAQKNPTAFYLCASSWGREQYFGPGTRLTVT.